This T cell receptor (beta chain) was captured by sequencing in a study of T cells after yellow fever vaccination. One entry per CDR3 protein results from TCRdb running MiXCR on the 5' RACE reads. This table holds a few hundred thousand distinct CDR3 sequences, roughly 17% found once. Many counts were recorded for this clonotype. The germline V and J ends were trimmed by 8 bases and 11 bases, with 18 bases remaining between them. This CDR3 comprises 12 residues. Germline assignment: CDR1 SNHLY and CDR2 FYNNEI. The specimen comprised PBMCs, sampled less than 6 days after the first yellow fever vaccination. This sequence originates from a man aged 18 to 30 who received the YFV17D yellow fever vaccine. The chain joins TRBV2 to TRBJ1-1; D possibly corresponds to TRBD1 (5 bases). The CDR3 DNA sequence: TGTGCCAGCCTCCCTCCGGGACCCTTGGCTTTCTTT. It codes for CASLPPGPLAFF.